The 13 T cell receptor beta chains listed next were all sequenced from one sample in a study of T cell responses to AZD1222 COVID-19 vaccine. Sequencing used immunoSEQ multiplex PCR; TCRdb keeps in-frame clones, though not all of them. Among 90,000 to 130,000 clones listed, roughly 92% were seen once. The sample here was peripheral blood, taken 28 days after the second AZD1222 dose. The source of these receptors is an adult who received the AZD1222 COVID-19 vaccine.

The rearrangement links TRBV10-3 to TRBJ1-5; D gene uncertain. Trimming cost V 0 bases and J 0 bases, with 9 bases left between them. The CDR3 contains 16 residues. Germline CDR1 reads ENHRY; CDR2 reads SYGVKD. CDR3 in amino acids: CAISESGTNSNQPQHF. DNA of the CDR3: TGTGCCATCAGTGAGTCTGGCACAAATAGCAATCAGCCCCAGCATTTT.

The rearrangement links TRBV12-3 or TRBV12-4 to TRBJ1-1; no reliable D call. The CDR3 runs 13 residues. V was shortened by 3 bases and J by 0 bases, with 5 bases between the two germline ends. The CDR3 here is CASSLEMNTEAFF. The CDR3, as DNA: TGTGCCAGCAGTTTGGAGATGAACACTGAAGCTTTCTTT.

This chain links TRBV7-3 with TRBJ1-2; D unclear. This CDR3 contains 13 residues. The V gene lost 1 base and the J gene lost 3 bases, with 6 bases spanning the gap. From germline, CDR1 is SGHTA and CDR2 FQGTGA. This CDR3 reads CASSLSRDYGYTF. In DNA, the CDR3 is TGTGCCAGCAGCTTAAGCCGGGACTATGGCTACACCTTC.

J is TRBJ2-7 and V is TRBV7-8, with TRBD1 as a possible D gene (5 bases). Germline CDR1 SGHVS, CDR2 FQNEAQ. Trimming removed 1 base from V and 1 base from J, with 8 bases in between. The CDR3 consists of 14 residues. CDR3 amino acids: CASSLVQGSYEQYF. The CDR3 nucleotides read TGTGCCAGCAGCTTAGTCCAGGGTTCCTACGAGCAGTACTTC.

This chain connects TRBV14 to TRBJ2-1; D unresolved. CDR3 size: 11 residues. The V gene's germline CDR1 is SGHDN and CDR2 FVKESK. With 1 base removed from V and 8 bases from J, the gap between germline ends came to 3 bases. This CDR3 reads CASSQAYEQFF. As DNA, the CDR3 is TGTGCCAGCAGCCAAGCCTATGAGCAGTTCTTC.

V usage is TRBV6-5 and J usage is TRBJ1-1, with unresolved D. Per the germline V gene, CDR1 is MNHEY and CDR2 is SVGAGI. The CDR3 spans 12 residues. The V gene lost 6 bases and the J gene lost 8 bases, with 13 bases spanning the gap. The CDR3 sequence: CASSRDSAEAFF. CDR3 bases: TGTGCCAGCAGCAGAGACTCGGCGGAAGCTTTCTTT.

The chain has TRBV7-9 and TRBJ1-1; D is unclear. CDR1 SEHNR and CDR2 FQNEAQ come from the germline V gene (reference sequence). The CDR3 length is 12 residues. Deletions cut 3 bases from V and 6 bases from J, with 8 bases between. This CDR3 reads CASSFGWAEAFF. In DNA, the CDR3 is TGTGCCAGCAGCTTTGGGTGGGCTGAAGCTTTCTTT.

This chain connects TRBV5-1 to TRBJ2-1, with D perhaps matching TRBD1 (6 bases). This CDR3 contains 17 residues. Per the germline V gene, CDR1 is SGHRS and CDR2 is YFSETQ. Deletions cut 4 bases from V and 0 bases from J, with 17 bases between. As DNA, the CDR3 is TGCGCCAGCAGCAATATCCCGACGGACAGCTCCTACAATGAGCAGTTCTTC. It yields the protein CASSNIPTDSSYNEQFF.

Of note for this clone: This sample also contains other DNA sequences that code for the same CDR3. The genes are TRBV9 and TRBJ2-3, with D hard to call. V was pared by 0 bases and J by 6 bases, with 2 bases between. The CDR3 is 11 amino acids. Germline values: CDR1 SGDLS, CDR2 YYNGEE. The CDR3 bases are TGTGCCAGCAGCGTAGGCGATACGCAGTATTTT. This sequence encodes CASSVGDTQYF.

The chain carries TRBV3-1 (or the pseudogene TRBV3-2) and TRBJ2-7; unclear D gene. Trimming cost V 4 bases and J 2 bases, with 12 bases left between them. The CDR3 is 14 amino acids. Per the germline V gene, CDR1 is LGHDT and CDR2 is YNNKEL (reference sequence). CDR3 DNA sequence: TGTGCCAGCAGCCTAAGCATCATCCCCTACGAGCAGTACTTC. This codes for CASSLSIIPYEQYF.

The J gene is TRBJ1-4, the V gene TRBV4-2; D possibly corresponds to TRBD1 (6 bases). Trimming left V 0 bases short and J 4 bases short, with 12 bases between. Germline V gene data show CDR1 as LGHNA and CDR2 as YNFKEQ. The CDR3 has 16 amino acids. The CDR3 sequence: CASSQELGGGNEKLFF. The CDR3 region has the DNA TGTGCCAGCAGCCAAGAATTGGGAGGGGGTAATGAAAAACTGTTTTTT.

This clone occurred once. The chain recombines TRBV6-2 or TRBV6-3 with TRBJ2-5; no clear D. CDR3 size: 14 residues. Germline V gene lookup returns CDR1 MNHEY and CDR2 SVGEGT. Between the trimmed V and J ends, which lost 6 bases and 7 bases, there was a span of 18 bases. The CDR3 DNA reads as TGTGCCAGCAGCTTCATCAGTAACCGGTGGACCCAGTACTTC. This translates into CASSFISNRWTQYF.

The chain recombines TRBV2 with TRBJ2-7; D remains unclear. Deletions cut 6 bases from V and 1 base from J, with 4 bases between. CDR1 and CDR2 (germline): SNHLY, FYNNEI. The CDR3 runs 11 residues. CDR3 sequence: CASRVSYEQYF. Written as DNA, the CDR3 is TGTGCCAGCAGGGTTTCCTACGAGCAGTACTTC.